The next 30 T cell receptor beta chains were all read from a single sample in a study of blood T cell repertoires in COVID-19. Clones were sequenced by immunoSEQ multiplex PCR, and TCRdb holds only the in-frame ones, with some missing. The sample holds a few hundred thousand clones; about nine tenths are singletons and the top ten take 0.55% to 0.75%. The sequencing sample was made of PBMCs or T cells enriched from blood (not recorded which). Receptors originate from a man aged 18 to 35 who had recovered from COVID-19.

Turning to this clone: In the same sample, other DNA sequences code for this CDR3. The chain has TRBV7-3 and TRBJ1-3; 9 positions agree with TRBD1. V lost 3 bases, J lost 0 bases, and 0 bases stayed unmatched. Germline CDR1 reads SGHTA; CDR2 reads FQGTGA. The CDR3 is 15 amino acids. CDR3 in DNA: TGTGCCAGCAGCTTGACAGGGGGCTCTGGAAACACCATATATTTT. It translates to CASSLTGGSGNTIYF.

CDR3 bases: TGTGCCAGCAGTGAAGAGGGACAGCGAGATGGCTACACCTTC. Its protein product is CASSEEGQRDGYTF. The chain has TRBV2 and TRBJ1-2; 7 nucleotides agree with TRBD1. The CDR3 is 14 amino acids. The V segment lost 1 base and the J segment 6 bases; nucleotides outside the gene matches: 5. Germline-derived CDR1 and CDR2 are SNHLY and FYNNEI.

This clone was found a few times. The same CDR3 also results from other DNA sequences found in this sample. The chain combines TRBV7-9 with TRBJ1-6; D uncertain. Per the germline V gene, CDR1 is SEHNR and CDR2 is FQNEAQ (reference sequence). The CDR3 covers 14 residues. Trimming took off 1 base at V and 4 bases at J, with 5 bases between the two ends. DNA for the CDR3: TGTGCCAGCAGCTTAGAACAGTATAATTCACCCCTCCACTTT. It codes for CASSLEQYNSPLHF.

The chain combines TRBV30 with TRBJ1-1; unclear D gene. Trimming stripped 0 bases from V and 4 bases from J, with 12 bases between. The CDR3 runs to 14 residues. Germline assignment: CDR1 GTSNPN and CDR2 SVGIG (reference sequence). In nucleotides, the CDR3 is TGTGCCTGGAGTGTACTAGGGCGAGGCACTGAAGCTTTCTTT. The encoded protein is CAWSVLGRGTEAFF.

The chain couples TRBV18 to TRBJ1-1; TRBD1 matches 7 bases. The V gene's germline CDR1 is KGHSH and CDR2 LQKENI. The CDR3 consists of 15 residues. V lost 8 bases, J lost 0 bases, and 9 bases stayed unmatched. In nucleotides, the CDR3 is TGTGCCAGCCCCCCCGGGACAGCAATGAACACTGAAGCTTTCTTT. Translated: CASPPGTAMNTEAFF.

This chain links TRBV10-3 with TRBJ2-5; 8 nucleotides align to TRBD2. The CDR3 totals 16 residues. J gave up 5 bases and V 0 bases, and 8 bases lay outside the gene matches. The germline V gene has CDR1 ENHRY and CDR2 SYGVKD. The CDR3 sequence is CAISESISGLDETQYF. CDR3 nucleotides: TGTGCCATCAGTGAGTCGATCTCGGGACTAGATGAGACCCAGTACTTC.

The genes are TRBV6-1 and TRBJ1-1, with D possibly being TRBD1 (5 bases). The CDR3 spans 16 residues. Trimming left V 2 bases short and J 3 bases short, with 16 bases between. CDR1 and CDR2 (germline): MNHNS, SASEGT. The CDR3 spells CASSEFGAGLYTEAFF. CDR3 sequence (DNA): TGTGCCAGCAGTGAATTTGGGGCAGGGCTATACACTGAAGCTTTCTTT.

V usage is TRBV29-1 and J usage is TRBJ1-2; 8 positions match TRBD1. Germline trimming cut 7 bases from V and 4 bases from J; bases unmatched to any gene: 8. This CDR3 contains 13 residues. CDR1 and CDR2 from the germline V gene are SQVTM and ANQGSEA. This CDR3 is CSAYDRGSYGYTF. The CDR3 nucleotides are TGCAGCGCTTACGACAGGGGAAGCTATGGCTACACCTTC.

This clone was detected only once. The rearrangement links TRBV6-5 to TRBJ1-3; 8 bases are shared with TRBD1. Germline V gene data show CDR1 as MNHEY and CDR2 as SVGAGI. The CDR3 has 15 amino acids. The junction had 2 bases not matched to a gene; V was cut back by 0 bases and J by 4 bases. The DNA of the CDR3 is TGTGCCAGCAGTTACTCGGCAGGGGGCGGAAACACCATATATTTT. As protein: CASSYSAGGGNTIYF.

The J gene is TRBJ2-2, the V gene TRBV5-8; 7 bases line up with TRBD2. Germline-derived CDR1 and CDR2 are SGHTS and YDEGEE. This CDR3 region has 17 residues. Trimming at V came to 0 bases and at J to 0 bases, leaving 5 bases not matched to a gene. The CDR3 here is CASSLVLAATNTGELFF. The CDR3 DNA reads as TGTGCCAGCAGCTTGGTGCTAGCGGCGACGAACACCGGGGAGCTGTTTTTT. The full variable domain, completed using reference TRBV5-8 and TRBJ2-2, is EAGVTQSPTHLIKTRGQQATLRCSPISGHTSVYWYQQALGLGLQFLLWYDEGEERNRGNFPPRFSGRQFPNYSSELNVNALELEDSALYLCASSLVLAATNTGELFFGEGSRLTVL.

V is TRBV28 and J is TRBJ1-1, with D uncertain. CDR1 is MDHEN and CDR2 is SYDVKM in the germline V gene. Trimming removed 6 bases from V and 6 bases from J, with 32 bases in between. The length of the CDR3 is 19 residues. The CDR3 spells CASSPFPTTGKLVFAEAFF. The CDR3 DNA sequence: TGTGCCAGCAGCCCTTTTCCTACGACGGGGAAGCTGGTGTTCGCTGAAGCTTTCTTT.

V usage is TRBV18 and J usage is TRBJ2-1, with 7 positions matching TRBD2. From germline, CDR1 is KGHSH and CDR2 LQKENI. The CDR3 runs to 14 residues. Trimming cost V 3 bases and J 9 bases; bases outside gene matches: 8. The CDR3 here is CASSPLADLGEQFF. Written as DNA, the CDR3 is TGTGCCAGCTCACCGCTAGCGGATTTGGGTGAGCAGTTCTTC.

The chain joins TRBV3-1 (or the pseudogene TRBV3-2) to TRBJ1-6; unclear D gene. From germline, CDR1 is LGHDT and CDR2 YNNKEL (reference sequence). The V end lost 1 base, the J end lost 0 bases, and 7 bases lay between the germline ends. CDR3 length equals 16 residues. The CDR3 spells CASSQGYSSYNSPLHF. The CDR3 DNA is TGTGCCAGCAGCCAAGGTTATAGCTCCTATAATTCACCCCTCCACTTT.

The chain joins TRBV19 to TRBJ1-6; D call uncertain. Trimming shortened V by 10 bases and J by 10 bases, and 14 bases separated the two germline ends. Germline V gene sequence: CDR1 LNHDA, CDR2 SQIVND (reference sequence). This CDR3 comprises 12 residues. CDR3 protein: CATRLGRSPLHF. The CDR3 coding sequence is TGTGCCACCAGACTCGGCAGATCACCCCTCCACTTT. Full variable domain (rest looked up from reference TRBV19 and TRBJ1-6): DGGITQSPKYLFRKEGQNVTLSCEQNLNHDAMYWYRQDPGQGLRLIYYSQIVNDFQKGDIAEGYSVSREKKESFPLTVTSAQKNPTAFYLCATRLGRSPLHFGNGTRLTVT.

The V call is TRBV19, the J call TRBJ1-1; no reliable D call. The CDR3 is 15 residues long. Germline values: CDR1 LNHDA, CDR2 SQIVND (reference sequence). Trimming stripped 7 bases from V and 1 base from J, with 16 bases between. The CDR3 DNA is TGTGCCAGTAAGGAGGGTCAAGTACGGAACACTGAAGCTTTCTTT. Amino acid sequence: CASKEGQVRNTEAFF.

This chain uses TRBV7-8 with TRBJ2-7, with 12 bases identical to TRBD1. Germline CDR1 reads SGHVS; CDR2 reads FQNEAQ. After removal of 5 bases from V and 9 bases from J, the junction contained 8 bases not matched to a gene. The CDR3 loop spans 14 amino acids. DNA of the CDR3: TGTGCCAGCAGCGTCCGGGACAGGGGGCAGGTGCAGTACTTC. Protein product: CASSVRDRGQVQYF.

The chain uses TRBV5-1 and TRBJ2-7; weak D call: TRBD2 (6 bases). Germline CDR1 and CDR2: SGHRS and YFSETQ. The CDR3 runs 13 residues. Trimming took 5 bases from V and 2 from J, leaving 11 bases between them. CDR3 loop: CASRRGLAYEQYF. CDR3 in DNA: TGCGCCAGCAGACGGGGGTTGGCCTACGAGCAGTACTTC.

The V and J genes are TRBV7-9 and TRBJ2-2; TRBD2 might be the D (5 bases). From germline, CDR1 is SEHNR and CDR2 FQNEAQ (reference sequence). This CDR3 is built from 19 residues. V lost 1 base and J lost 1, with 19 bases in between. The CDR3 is CASSLVHGGLWQNTGELFF. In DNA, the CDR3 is TGTGCCAGCAGCTTAGTTCACGGCGGACTCTGGCAGAACACCGGGGAGCTGTTTTTT. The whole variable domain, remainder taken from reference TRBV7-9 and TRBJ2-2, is DTGVSQNPRHKITKRGQNVTFRCDPISEHNRLYWYRQTLGQGPEFLTYFQNEAQLEKSRLLSDRFSAERPKGSFSTLEIQRTEQGDSAMYLCASSLVHGGLWQNTGELFFGEGSRLTVL.

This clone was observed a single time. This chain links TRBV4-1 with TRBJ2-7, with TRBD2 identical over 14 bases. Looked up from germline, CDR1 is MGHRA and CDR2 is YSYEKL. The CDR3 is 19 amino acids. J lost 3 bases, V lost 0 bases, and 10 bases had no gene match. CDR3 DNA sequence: TGCGCCAGCAGCCAAGATCGACTAGCGGGAGGGTCACACGGCTACGAGCAGTACTTC. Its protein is CASSQDRLAGGSHGYEQYF.

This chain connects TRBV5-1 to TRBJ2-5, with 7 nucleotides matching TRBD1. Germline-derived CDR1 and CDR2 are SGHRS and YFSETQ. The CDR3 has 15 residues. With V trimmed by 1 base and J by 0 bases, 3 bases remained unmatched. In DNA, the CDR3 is TGCGCCAGCAGCTTGTCAACAGGGGACCAAGAGACCCAGTACTTC. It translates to CASSLSTGDQETQYF.

In DNA, the CDR3 is TGCGCCAGCAGCTTCGCAGGGCTTAATGAAAAACTGTTTTTT. Translation: CASSFAGLNEKLFF. The rearrangement uses TRBV5-1 and TRBJ1-4; D is perhaps TRBD1 (5 bases). The ends were cut back, 2 bases at V and 4 bases at J, with 9 bases in the middle. Germline CDR1 SGHRS, CDR2 YFSETQ. The CDR3 has 14 residues.

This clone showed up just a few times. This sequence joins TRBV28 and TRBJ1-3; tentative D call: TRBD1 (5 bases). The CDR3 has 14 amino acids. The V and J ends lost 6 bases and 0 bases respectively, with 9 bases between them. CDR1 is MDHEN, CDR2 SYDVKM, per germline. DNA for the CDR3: TGTGCCAGCAGAGGTAGGGGCTCTGGAAACACCATATATTTT. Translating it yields CASRGRGSGNTIYF.

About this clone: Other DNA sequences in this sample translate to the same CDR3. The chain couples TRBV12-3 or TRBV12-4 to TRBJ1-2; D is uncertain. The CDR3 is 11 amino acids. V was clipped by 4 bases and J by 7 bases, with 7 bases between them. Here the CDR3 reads CASSSGFGYTF. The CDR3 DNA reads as TGTGCCAGCAGTTCCGGGTTTGGCTACACCTTC.

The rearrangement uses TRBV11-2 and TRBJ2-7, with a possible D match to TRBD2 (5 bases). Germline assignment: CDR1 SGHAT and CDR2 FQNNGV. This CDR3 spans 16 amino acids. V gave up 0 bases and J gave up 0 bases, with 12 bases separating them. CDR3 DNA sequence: TGTGCCAGCAGCTTAGAATCCGGCGGGTACTCCTACGAGCAGTACTTC. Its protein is CASSLESGGYSYEQYF.

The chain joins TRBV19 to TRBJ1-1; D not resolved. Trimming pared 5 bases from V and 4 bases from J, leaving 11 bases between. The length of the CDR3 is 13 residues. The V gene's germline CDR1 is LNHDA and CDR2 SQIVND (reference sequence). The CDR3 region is CASSGGWGTEAFF. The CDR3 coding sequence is TGTGCCAGTAGTGGAGGATGGGGCACTGAAGCTTTCTTT.

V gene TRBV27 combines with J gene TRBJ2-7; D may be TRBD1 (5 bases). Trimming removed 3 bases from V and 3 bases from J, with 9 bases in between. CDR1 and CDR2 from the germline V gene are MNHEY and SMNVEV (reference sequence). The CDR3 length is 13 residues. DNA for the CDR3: TGTGCCAGCAGTTTGACTGGACACTACGAGCAGTACTTC. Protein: CASSLTGHYEQYF.

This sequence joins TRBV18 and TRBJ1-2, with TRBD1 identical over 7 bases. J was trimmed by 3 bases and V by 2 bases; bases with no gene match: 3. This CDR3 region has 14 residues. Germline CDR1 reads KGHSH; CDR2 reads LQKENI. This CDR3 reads CASSPVGTDYGYTF. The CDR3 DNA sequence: TGTGCCAGCTCACCAGTAGGGACAGACTATGGCTACACCTTC. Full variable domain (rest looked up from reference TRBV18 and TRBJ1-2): NAGVMQNPRHLVRRRGQEARLRCSPMKGHSHVYWYRQLPEEGLKFMVYLQKENIIDESGMPKERFSAEFPKEGPSILRIQQVVRGDSAAYFCASSPVGTDYGYTFGSGTRLTVV.

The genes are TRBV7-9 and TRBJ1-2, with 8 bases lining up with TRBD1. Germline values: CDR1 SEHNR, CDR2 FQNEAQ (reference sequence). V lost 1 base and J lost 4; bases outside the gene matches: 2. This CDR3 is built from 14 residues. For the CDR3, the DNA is TGTGCCAGCAGCTTAGGGGGGACAGGCTATGGCTACACCTTC. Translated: CASSLGGTGYGYTF.

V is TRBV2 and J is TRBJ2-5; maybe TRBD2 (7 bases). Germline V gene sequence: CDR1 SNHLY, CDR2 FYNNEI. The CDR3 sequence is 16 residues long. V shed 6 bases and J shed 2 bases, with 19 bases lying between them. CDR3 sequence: CASRIKRGAPQETQYF. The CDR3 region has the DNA TGTGCCAGCAGAATAAAACGGGGGGCCCCACAAGAGACCCAGTACTTC.

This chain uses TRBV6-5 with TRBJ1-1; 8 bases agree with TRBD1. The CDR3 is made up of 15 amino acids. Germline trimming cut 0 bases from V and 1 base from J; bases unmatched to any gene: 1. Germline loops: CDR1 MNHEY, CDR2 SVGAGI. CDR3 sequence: CASSYSDRGNTEAFF. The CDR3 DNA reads TGTGCCAGCAGTTACTCCGACAGGGGGAACACTGAAGCTTTCTTT.